Below are 2 T cell receptor beta chains sequenced from a single sample in a study of blood T cells in healthy people across ages. A second PCR of 7 to 11 cycles used a sample-barcoded 5' primer and a J-beta primer mix. TCRdb re-analysed the 5' RACE reads in MiXCR, keeping a single row per CDR3 protein. The profile shows about 730,000 distinct CDR3 sequences, around 40% of them singletons. Sample: blood. These TCRs come from a woman aged 60-75 years in good health.

This rearrangement joins TRBV28 to TRBJ2-5; D unclear. V gave up 6 bases and J gave up 6 bases, with 5 bases separating them. Germline values: CDR1 MDHEN, CDR2 SYDVKM. The CDR3 is 10 residues long. CDR3 protein: CASSYKTQYF. The DNA of the CDR3 is TGTGCCAGCAGCTATAAGACCCAGTACTTC.

V and J are TRBV13 and TRBJ2-7, with TRBD2 identical over 14 bases. Trimming cost V 5 bases and J 1 base; bases outside gene matches: 13. CDR3 length: 19 amino acids. Germline loops: CDR1 PRHDT, CDR2 FYEKMQ (reference sequence). The CDR3 DNA follows: TGTGCCAGCAGCCTAACGGTGACGGGACTAGCGGGAGTATCCTACGAGCAGTACTTC. Protein product: CASSLTVTGLAGVSYEQYF. Full variable domain (rest looked up from reference TRBV13 and TRBJ2-7): AAGVIQSPRHLIKEKRETATLKCYPIPRHDTVYWYQQGPGQDPQFLISFYEKMQSDKGSIPDRFSAQQFSDYHSELNMSSLELGDSALYFCASSLTVTGLAGVSYEQYFGPGTRLTVT.